This T cell receptor (beta chain) came from a study of T cell responses to AZD1222 COVID-19 vaccine. Across the study: Second doses that came at about 4 or about 12 weeks were put together. Study-level findings and limits: Donors skewed white British and female; clonal diversity was possibly underestimated. Just a handful of people given AZD1222 tested seropositive at baseline. Of spike-specific TCRs, nearly half reportedly target regions left unmutated in variants.

Looked up from germline, CDR1 is LNHDA and CDR2 is SQIVND (reference sequence). This CDR3 contains 15 residues. The V and J ends lost 2 bases and 6 bases respectively, with 17 bases between them. With respect to this clone: Its matching antigen is unknown.

Libraries were prepared by immunoSEQ multiplex PCR; TCRdb keeps only in-frame clonotypes and omits some of them. The sample carries 25,000 to 35,000 clones, more than 85% recorded once. This chain joins TRBV19 and TRBJ2-7; D assignment may be TRBD1 or TRBD2 (5 bases each). The sequences come from peripheral blood, collected on day 0 of AZD1222 vaccination. The source is an adult in good health. The CDR3 DNA reads as TGTGCCAGTAGTATAAACTCTAGGGGAGAGTCCGAGCAGTACTTC. It codes for CASSINSRGESEQYF.